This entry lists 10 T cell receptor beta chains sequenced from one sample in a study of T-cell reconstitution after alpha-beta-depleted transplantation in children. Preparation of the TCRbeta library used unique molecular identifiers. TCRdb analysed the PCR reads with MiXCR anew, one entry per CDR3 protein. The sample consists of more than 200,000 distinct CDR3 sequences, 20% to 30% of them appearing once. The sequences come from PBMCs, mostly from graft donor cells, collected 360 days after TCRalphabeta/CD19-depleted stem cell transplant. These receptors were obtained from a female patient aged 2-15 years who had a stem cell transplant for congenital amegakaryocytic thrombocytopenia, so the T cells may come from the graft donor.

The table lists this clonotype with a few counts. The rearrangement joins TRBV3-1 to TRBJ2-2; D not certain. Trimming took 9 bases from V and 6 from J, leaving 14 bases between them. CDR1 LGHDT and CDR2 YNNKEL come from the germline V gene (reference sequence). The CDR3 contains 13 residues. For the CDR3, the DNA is TGTGCCAGGTCTGAGAGTGCCGCCGGGGAGCTGTTTTTT. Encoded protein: CARSESAAGELFF. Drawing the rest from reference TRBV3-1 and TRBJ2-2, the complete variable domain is DTAVSQTPKYLVTQMGNDKSIKCEQNLGHDTMYWYKQDSKKFLKIMFSYNNKELIINETVPNRFSPKSPDKAHLNLHINSLELGDSAVYFCARSESAAGELFFGEGSRLTVL.

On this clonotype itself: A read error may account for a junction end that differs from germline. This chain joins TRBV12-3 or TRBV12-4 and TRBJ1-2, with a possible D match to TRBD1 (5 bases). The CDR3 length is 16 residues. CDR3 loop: CASSYGEMVNIDSWRF. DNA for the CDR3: TGTGCCAGCAGTTACGGTGAAATGGTGAACATAGACAGTTGGCGCTTC.

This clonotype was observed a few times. The CDR3 sequence is CASSLVGAGSYNEQFF. The CDR3 DNA sequence: TGCGCCAGCAGCTTGGTTGGGGCAGGATCCTACAATGAGCAGTTCTTC. This rearrangement joins TRBV5-1 to TRBJ2-1; a weak D match, TRBD1 (5 bases). Germline CDR1 and CDR2: SGHRS and YFSETQ. The V and J ends lost 0 bases and 1 base respectively, with 11 bases between them. This CDR3 is 16 amino acids long.

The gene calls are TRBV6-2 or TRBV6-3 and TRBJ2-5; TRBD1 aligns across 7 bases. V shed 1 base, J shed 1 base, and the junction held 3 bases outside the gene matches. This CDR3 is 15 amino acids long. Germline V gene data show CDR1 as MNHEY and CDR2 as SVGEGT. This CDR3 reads CASSYWGQTQETQYF. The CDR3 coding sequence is TGTGCCAGCAGTTACTGGGGACAGACCCAAGAGACCCAGTACTTC.

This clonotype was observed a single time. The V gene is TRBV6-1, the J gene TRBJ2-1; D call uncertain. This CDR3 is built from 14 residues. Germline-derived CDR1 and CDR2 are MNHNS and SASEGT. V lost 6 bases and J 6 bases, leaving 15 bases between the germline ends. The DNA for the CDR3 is TGTGCCAGCAGGGGTCAACCAACGGGCAATGAGCAGTTCTTC. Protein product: CASRGQPTGNEQFF.

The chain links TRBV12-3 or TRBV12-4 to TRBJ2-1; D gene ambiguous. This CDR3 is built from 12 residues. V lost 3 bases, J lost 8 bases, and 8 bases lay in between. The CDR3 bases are TGTGCCAGCAGTTTTCCCAGATATGAGCAGTTCTTC. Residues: CASSFPRYEQFF.

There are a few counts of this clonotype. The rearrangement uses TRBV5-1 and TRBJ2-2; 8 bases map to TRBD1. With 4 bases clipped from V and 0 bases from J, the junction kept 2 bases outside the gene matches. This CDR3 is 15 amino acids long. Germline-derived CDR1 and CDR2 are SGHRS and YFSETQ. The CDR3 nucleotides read TGCGCCAGCAGCCGGGACAGGTCGAACACCGGGGAGCTGTTTTTT. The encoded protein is CASSRDRSNTGELFF.

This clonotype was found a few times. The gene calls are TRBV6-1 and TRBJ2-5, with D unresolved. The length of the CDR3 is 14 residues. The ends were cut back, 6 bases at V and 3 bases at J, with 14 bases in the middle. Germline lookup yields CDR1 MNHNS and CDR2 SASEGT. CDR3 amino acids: CASRSTSYEETQYF. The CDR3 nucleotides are TGTGCCAGCAGATCGACAAGTTACGAAGAGACCCAGTACTTC.

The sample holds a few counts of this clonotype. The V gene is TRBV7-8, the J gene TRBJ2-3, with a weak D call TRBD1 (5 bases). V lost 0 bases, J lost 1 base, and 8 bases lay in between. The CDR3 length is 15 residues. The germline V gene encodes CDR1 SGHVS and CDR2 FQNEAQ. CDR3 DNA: TGTGCCAGCAGCTTAGCAGGGGTAGGCACAGATACGCAGTATTTT. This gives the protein CASSLAGVGTDTQYF. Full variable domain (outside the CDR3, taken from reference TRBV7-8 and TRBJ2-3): GAGVSQSPRYKVAKRGQDVALRCDPISGHVSLFWYQQALGQGPEFLTYFQNEAQLDKSGLPSDRFFAERPEGSVSTLKIQRTQQEDSAVYLCASSLAGVGTDTQYFGPGTRLTVL.

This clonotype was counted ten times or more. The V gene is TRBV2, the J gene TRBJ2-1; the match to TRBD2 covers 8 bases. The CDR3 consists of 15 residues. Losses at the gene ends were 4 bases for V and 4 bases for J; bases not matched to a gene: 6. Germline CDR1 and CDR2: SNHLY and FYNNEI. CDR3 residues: CASSAREGGYNEQFF. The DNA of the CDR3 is TGTGCCAGCAGTGCTCGGGAGGGAGGATACAATGAGCAGTTCTTC.